This is a list of T cell receptor beta chains from one sample in a study of T cell responses to AZD1222 COVID-19 vaccine. The data were produced by immunoSEQ multiplex PCR, yet TCRdb's version contains in-frame clones alone and is incomplete. Among 100,000 to 150,000 clones, around 90% were seen once, and the ten largest hold under 5%. Sequences were derived from peripheral blood, sampled on day 0 of AZD1222 vaccination. Receptors originate from an adult in good health. Both conserved end residues are part of each CDR3. The D gene is left open where the match is weak. The listing skips clone size in some rows; elsewhere it reads once, few, many or a size class.

j_call clone_size d_call v_call cdr3_aa cdr3_nt
TRBJ1-1 . . TRBV19 CASSSGSDGDTEAFF TGTGCCAGTAGCTCGGGAAGCGATGGGGACACTGAAGCTTTCTTT
TRBJ1-4 . . TRBV7-2 CASSLTSLTNEKLFF TGTGCCAGCAGCTTGACGAGCCTAACTAATGAAAAACTGTTTTTT
TRBJ2-7 . . TRBV10-3 CAISESFQEYEQYF TGTGCCATCAGTGAGTCTTTCCAGGAGTACGAGCAGTACTTC
TRBJ2-2 . . TRBV7-9 CASSSTKAGELFF TGTGCCAGCAGCTCAACAAAGGCCGGGGAGCTGTTTTTT
TRBJ1-1 once . TRBV6-5 CASSYSIGAGDTEAFF TGTGCCAGCAGTTACTCGATAGGGGCCGGGGACACTGAAGCTTTCTTT
TRBJ1-1 . . TRBV7-2 CASSLAGVNTEAFF TGTGCCAGCAGCTTAGCTGGGGTCAACACTGAAGCTTTCTTT
TRBJ1-3 once . TRBV7-2 CASSLVRQGENTIYF TGTGCCAGCAGCTTAGTCCGCCAGGGAGAAAACACCATATATTTT
TRBJ2-2 . . TRBV19 CASWTANTGELFF TGTGCCAGTTGGACAGCGAACACCGGGGAGCTGTTTTTT
TRBJ2-7 . TRBD1 TRBV18 CASSQGQGHYEQYF TGTGCCAGCTCCCAAGGACAGGGTCATTACGAGCAGTACTTC
TRBJ1-4 . TRBD1 TRBV6-5 CASSRSRTGGEKLFF TGTGCCAGCAGTCGTTCCAGGACAGGAGGCGAAAAACTGTTTTTT
TRBJ1-5 . . TRBV7-8 CASSLRPYSNQPQHF TGTGCCAGCAGCCTACGACCCTATAGCAATCAGCCCCAGCATTTT
TRBJ2-5 . . TRBV3-1/TRBV3-2 CASSPPFAGFQETQYF TGTGCCAGCAGCCCACCTTTTGCGGGGTTCCAGGAGACCCAGTACTTC
TRBJ1-1 once . TRBV6-4 CASSSKQGSTEAFF TGTGCCAGCAGTTCAAAACAGGGTTCCACTGAAGCTTTCTTT
TRBJ1-5 . TRBD1 TRBV6-2/TRBV6-3 CASSLDRSYNQPQHF TGTGCCAGCAGCCTGGACAGGTCGTACAATCAGCCCCAGCATTTT
TRBJ2-7 . . TRBV7-8 CASRPPAGALPYEQYF TGTGCCAGCAGACCACCGGCCGGGGCCCTACCTTACGAGCAGTACTTC
TRBJ2-1 . TRBD2 TRBV28 CASSLVAGGYNEQFF TGTGCCAGCAGTTTGGTGGCGGGGGGGTACAATGAGCAGTTCTTC
TRBJ2-3 . TRBD2 TRBV19 CASRLLAGADTQYF TGTGCCAGTAGACTTCTAGCGGGCGCAGATACGCAGTATTTT
TRBJ2-3 few TRBD2 TRBV4-1 CASKKGLAGDTQYF TGCGCCAGCAAAAAGGGACTAGCGGGCGATACGCAGTATTTT
TRBJ1-1 . . TRBV5-6 CASSLSLSGWLNTEAFF TGTGCCAGCAGCTTAAGTTTGTCAGGTTGGCTGAACACTGAAGCTTTCTTT
TRBJ1-1 . . TRBV28 CASSSDTGGGTEAFF TGTGCCAGCAGTTCAGACACGGGTGGAGGAACTGAAGCTTTCTTT
TRBJ2-1 once . TRBV5-6 CASSLVRGRRNEQFF TGTGCCAGCAGCTTGGTGCGGGGCAGGCGCAATGAGCAGTTCTTC
TRBJ2-7 . TRBD1 TRBV3-1/TRBV3-2 CASSRGQVGYEQYF TGTGCCAGCAGCCGGGGACAGGTAGGTTACGAGCAGTACTTC
TRBJ1-2 . . TRBV10-2 CASSPQRFYGGYTF TGCGCCAGCAGCCCCCAAAGATTCTATGGCGGCTACACCTTC
TRBJ1-2 . . TRBV7-2 CASSLDRTGGYTF TGTGCCAGCAGCTTAGACAGGACCGGAGGCTACACCTTC
TRBJ1-5 . . TRBV2 CASSDSRGGTQPQHF TGTGCCAGCAGTGATTCCCGGGGGGGGACTCAGCCCCAGCATTTT
TRBJ1-5 once . TRBV6-6 CASSHRFSNQPQHF TGTGCCAGCAGTCACAGGTTTAGCAATCAGCCCCAGCATTTT
TRBJ2-2 . TRBD1 TRBV7-9 CARTGEKSGELFF TGTGCCAGAACAGGGGAGAAGTCCGGGGAGCTGTTTTTT
TRBJ2-5 . TRBD1 TRBV5-6 CASSLVDRGGVETQYF TGTGCCAGCAGCTTGGTAGACAGGGGAGGTGTAGAGACCCAGTACTTC
TRBJ2-7 . . TRBV28 CASSLLDEQYF TGTGCCAGCAGTTTACTCGACGAGCAGTACTTC
TRBJ2-7 . . TRBV6-5 CASTLNYEQYF TGTGCCAGCACCCTGAACTACGAGCAGTACTTC
TRBJ2-1 once . TRBV6-4 CASSDADEQFF TGTGCCAGCAGTGACGCGGATGAGCAGTTCTTC
TRBJ1-1 . . TRBV5-1 CASSLDGRGTEAFF TGCGCCAGCAGCTTGGACGGCCGAGGGACTGAAGCTTTCTTT
TRBJ1-6 . . TRBV7-8 CASSLPTGTSFYNSPLHF TGTGCCAGCAGCCTACCGACCGGGACATCTTTCTATAATTCACCCCTCCACTTT
TRBJ2-5 . TRBD2 TRBV11-3 CASSTGLAGQETQYF TGTGCCAGCAGCACCGGACTAGCGGGTCAAGAGACCCAGTACTTC
TRBJ2-1 . TRBD2 TRBV11-2 CASSVAGGRGDNEQFF TGTGCCAGCAGCGTAGCAGGCGGGAGAGGCGACAATGAGCAGTTCTTC
TRBJ1-6 . . TRBV28 CASVEGSYNSPLHF TGTGCCAGCGTTGAGGGTTCCTATAATTCACCCCTCCACTTT
TRBJ1-1 . . TRBV5-8 CASSFLGSEAEAFF TGTGCCAGCAGCTTTTTGGGTAGCGAGGCTGAAGCTTTCTTT
TRBJ1-2 . . TRBV7-2 CASSLVLGRFSGGYTF TGTGCCAGCAGCTTAGTTTTGGGGAGGTTCTCGGGTGGCTACACCTTC
TRBJ2-1 . . TRBV9 CASSVAGGKGNEQFF TGTGCCAGCAGCGTAGCCGGGGGTAAGGGCAATGAGCAGTTCTTC
TRBJ2-3 few TRBD2 TRBV2 CASSREASGRNTQYF TGTGCCAGCAGTCGAGAGGCTAGCGGGAGAAATACGCAGTATTTT
TRBJ2-3 . TRBD2 TRBV6-6 CASSPGSGDTQYF TGTGCCAGCAGCCCCGGTAGCGGGGATACGCAGTATTTT
TRBJ2-1 . TRBD1 TRBV18 CASSPLGQGYNEQFF TGTGCCAGCTCACCCCTGGGACAGGGCTACAATGAGCAGTTCTTC
TRBJ2-1 medium-sized TRBD1 TRBV7-9 CASSSPGQGVFGEQFF TGTGCCAGCAGCTCACCGGGACAGGGGGTTTTCGGTGAGCAGTTCTTC
TRBJ1-1 . TRBD1 TRBV19 CASSIGTVYGEAFF TGTGCCAGTAGTATTGGGACAGTTTATGGTGAAGCTTTCTTT
TRBJ1-4 . . TRBV19 CASSIRGADEKLFF TGTGCCAGTAGTATTAGGGGGGCTGACGAAAAACTGTTTTTT
TRBJ1-5 . . TRBV5-1 CASSLEGGNQPQHF TGCGCCAGCAGCTTGGAGGGAGGCAATCAGCCCCAGCATTTT